The 27 T cell receptor beta chains given below trace back to one sample, sequenced in a study of early stage breast cancer tumors. TCRdb's table, derived via immunoSEQ multiplex PCR, lists solely in-frame clones and lacks some. This table has 25,000 to 30,000 clones, approximately 85% appearing once. Sequenced: blood. The source of these receptors is a person aged 45 to 59 with breast cancer.

A few counts support this clone. The rearrangement uses TRBV5-1 and TRBJ2-2; D is uncertain. The germline V gene encodes CDR1 SGHRS and CDR2 YFSETQ. The CDR3 sequence is 16 residues long. V lost 5 bases, J lost 2 bases, and 16 bases lay in between. The CDR3 DNA sequence: TGCGCCAGCAGTCTGATTCCCAGACTTAACACCGGGGAGCTGTTTTTT. Its protein product is CASSLIPRLNTGELFF.

This clone was seen only a few times. The rearrangement uses TRBV6-1 and TRBJ1-4; 9 bases fit TRBD1. Germline CDR1 reads MNHNS; CDR2 reads SASEGT. Trimming took 2 bases from V and 4 from J; bases not matched to a gene: 2. The CDR3 consists of 15 residues. CDR3 bases: TGTGCCAGCAGTGAATCGACAGGGGGTAATGAAAAACTGTTTTTT. This sequence encodes CASSESTGGNEKLFF.

The V call is TRBV18, the J call TRBJ2-1, with D perhaps being TRBD1 or TRBD2 (5 bases each). Germline V CDR1 and CDR2: KGHSH, LQKENI. This CDR3 is 12 amino acids long. Trimming removed 2 bases from V and 14 bases from J, with 13 bases in between. CDR3 in DNA: TGTGCCAGCTCACCATCCGGGACGGACGAGTTCTTC. It encodes CASSPSGTDEFF.

CDR3 sequence: CSVESGRRNEQFF. Written as DNA, the CDR3 is TGCAGCGTTGAGAGCGGGAGGCGCAATGAGCAGTTCTTC. The V and J genes are TRBV29-1 and TRBJ2-1; 9 bases fit TRBD2. Trimming at V came to 3 bases and at J to 6 bases, leaving 3 bases not matched to a gene. Germline assignment: CDR1 SQVTM and CDR2 ANQGSEA. This CDR3 has 13 residues.

The J gene is TRBJ2-7, the V gene TRBV6-5; TRBD2 might be the D (5 bases). Per the germline V gene, CDR1 is MNHEY and CDR2 is SVGAGI. CDR3 length: 14 amino acids. Between the trimmed V and J ends, which lost 1 base and 2 bases, there was a span of 9 bases. In DNA form, the CDR3 reads TGTGCCAGCAGTTACTATGGAGGCACCTACGAGCAGTACTTC. Residues: CASSYYGGTYEQYF.

The chain carries TRBV9 and TRBJ2-1; 8 bases line up with TRBD2. Trimming cost V 2 bases and J 8 bases; bases outside gene matches: 3. CDR1 and CDR2 (germline): SGDLS, YYNGEE. This CDR3 region has 13 residues. This chain's CDR3 is CASSVDGRDEQFF. For the CDR3, the DNA is TGTGCCAGCAGCGTGGACGGGAGGGATGAGCAGTTCTTC.

The V call is TRBV30, the J call TRBJ2-1; no clear D gene. The V gene's germline CDR1 is GTSNPN and CDR2 SVGIG (reference sequence). CDR3 length equals 13 residues. V dropped 0 bases and J dropped 10 bases, with 13 bases sitting between them. CDR3: CAWSVTSPREQFF. The DNA of the CDR3 is TGTGCCTGGAGTGTAACCTCCCCTAGGGAGCAGTTCTTC.

The chain recombines TRBV6-6 with TRBJ2-3; D remains ambiguous. V was clipped by 7 bases and J by 7 bases, with 15 bases between them. Germline-derived CDR1 and CDR2 are MNHNY and SVGAGI (reference sequence). This CDR3 is 13 amino acids long. CDR3 coding DNA: TGTGCCAGCACTCCCCGGTCGGAGAATACGCAGTATTTT. Its translation: CASTPRSENTQYF.

The chain couples TRBV6-4 to TRBJ1-1; TRBD1 aligns across 9 bases. CDR3 length: 14 amino acids. Losses at the gene ends were 2 bases for V and 5 bases for J; bases not matched to a gene: 3. Germline V gene lookup returns CDR1 MRHNA and CDR2 SNTAGT. The CDR3 loop reads CASSDRDRETEAFF. CDR3 nucleotide sequence: TGTGCCAGCAGTGACAGGGACAGGGAGACTGAAGCTTTCTTT.

This clone has more than one count but fewer than ten. The chain employs TRBV7-3 and TRBJ2-3; D remains unclear. The CDR3 length is 15 residues. The germline V and J ends were trimmed by 5 bases and 3 bases, with 15 bases remaining between them. Germline V gene sequence: CDR1 SGHTA, CDR2 FQGTGA. Here the CDR3 DNA reads TGTGCCAGCAGCCCCGATAGTGGCGGTACAGATACGCAGTATTTT. Amino acids: CASSPDSGGTDTQYF.

The chain recombines TRBV19 with TRBJ1-5, with D possibly matching TRBD1 (5 bases). Trimming cost V 4 bases and J 1 base, with 11 bases left between them. The CDR3 is 15 residues long. Germline CDR1 reads LNHDA; CDR2 reads SQIVND (reference sequence). CDR3 residues: CASSRDSLSNQPQHF. CDR3 DNA: TGTGCCAGTAGTAGGGACTCTCTAAGCAATCAGCCCCAGCATTTT.

Worth noting for this clone: The missing conserved phenylalanine or tryptophan at the end of this CDR3 makes a read error likely. CDR3 in DNA: TGTGCCAGCGGATCCCAGGGGAATGAAAAACTGTTTTGT. It specifies CASGSQGNEKLFC. V gene TRBV6-5 combines with J gene TRBJ1-4; the D gene is possibly TRBD1 (6 bases). Germline CDR1 MNHEY, CDR2 SVGAGI. This CDR3 has 13 amino acids. Trimming cost V 8 bases and J 5 bases, with 12 bases left between them.

This rearrangement joins TRBV28 to TRBJ2-1; TRBD2 agrees at 13 bases. Losses at the gene ends were 2 bases for V and 4 bases for J; bases not matched to a gene: 5. Per the germline V gene, CDR1 is MDHEN and CDR2 is SYDVKM. The CDR3 consists of 17 residues. The CDR3 DNA reads TGTGCCAGCAGTTTAACGGGACTAGCGGGGAAGTACAATGAGCAGTTCTTC. Translation: CASSLTGLAGKYNEQFF.

The gene calls are TRBV7-3 and TRBJ2-1; no firm D call. The CDR3 is 13 residues long. V was clipped by 6 bases and J by 8 bases, with 14 bases between them. CDR1 and CDR2 from the germline V gene are SGHTA and FQGTGA. For the CDR3, the DNA is TGTGCCAGCAGTCACGGGCCAGTCTATGAGCAGTTCTTC. Protein sequence: CASSHGPVYEQFF.

The CDR3 nucleotides read TGTGCCAGTAGTGCCTACTCCCGGGGGGGCCCGAGTGAGCAGTTCTTC. Amino acids: CASSAYSRGGPSEQFF. The chain links TRBV19 to TRBJ2-1; 8 bases are shared with TRBD2. CDR3 length: 16 residues. Germline CDR1 and CDR2: LNHDA and SQIVND (reference sequence). Trimming removed 5 bases from V and 9 bases from J; junction bases left unmatched: 15.

J is TRBJ1-2 and V is TRBV28; 10 bases line up with TRBD1. The germline V gene encodes CDR1 MDHEN and CDR2 SYDVKM. The trim removed 3 bases at V and 8 bases at J, leaving 9 bases unmatched. The CDR3 is 15 residues long. The DNA of the CDR3 is TGTGCCAGCAGTTTGTCCGGACAGGGGGTTGAGGGCTACACCTTC. This translates into CASSLSGQGVEGYTF.

V usage is TRBV4-1 and J usage is TRBJ1-2, with D possibly being TRBD1 (5 bases). Germline V gives CDR1 MGHRA, CDR2 YSYEKL. V was shortened by 1 base and J by 4 bases, with 10 bases between the two germline ends. CDR3 length: 14 amino acids. The CDR3 sequence: CASSQGAGSYGYTF. CDR3 bases: TGCGCCAGCAGCCAAGGGGCAGGGAGCTATGGCTACACCTTC.

The gene calls are TRBV7-6 and TRBJ1-3, with D unclear. Trimming removed 1 base from V and 0 bases from J, with 7 bases in between. The length of the CDR3 is 15 residues. The V gene's germline CDR1 is SGHVS and CDR2 FNYEAQ. The CDR3: CASSLVAGSGNTIYF. CDR3 coding DNA: TGTGCCAGCAGCTTAGTGGCAGGCTCTGGAAACACCATATATTTT.

This chain joins TRBV5-1 and TRBJ2-2; D unclear. Germline V gene data show CDR1 as SGHRS and CDR2 as YFSETQ. The CDR3 extends over 14 amino acids. V was cut by 0 bases and J by 6 bases, with 9 bases left in between. The CDR3 sequence: CASSLEWGSGELFF. The CDR3 DNA reads TGCGCCAGCAGCTTGGAGTGGGGATCCGGGGAGCTGTTTTTT.

The CDR3 DNA follows: TGTGCCTGGAGTGTGGGGTGGGAAGATACGCAGTATTTT. Translating it yields CAWSVGWEDTQYF. This sequence joins TRBV30 and TRBJ2-3; D is undetermined. The CDR3 is made up of 13 amino acids. Per germline, CDR1 GTSNPN and CDR2 SVGIG (reference sequence). The V end was cut by 0 bases, the J end by 5 bases, with 9 bases between.

This chain joins TRBV11-2 and TRBJ2-3; 8 nucleotides agree with TRBD2. The CDR3 has 16 amino acids. V dropped 2 bases and J dropped 2; count of bases not matched to a gene: 6. Germline V gene data show CDR1 as SGHAT and CDR2 as FQNNGV. CDR3: CASSLSPAGDTDTQYF. The CDR3 DNA is TGTGCCAGCAGCTTAAGCCCAGCGGGAGACACAGATACGCAGTATTTT.

The V and J genes are TRBV28 and TRBJ1-1; weak D call: TRBD1 (5 bases). Trimming took 2 bases from V and 8 from J, leaving 18 bases between them. CDR3 length: 15 residues. Germline V gene lookup returns CDR1 MDHEN and CDR2 SYDVKM. CDR3 DNA: TGTGCCAGCAGTTTACTAAGTACAGGCTCTGGAGAAGCTTTCTTT. It specifies CASSLLSTGSGEAFF.

The rearrangement joins TRBV4-1 to TRBJ1-6, with D hard to call. This CDR3 has 16 residues. V was trimmed by 0 bases and J by 9 bases, leaving 15 bases between them. Germline loops: CDR1 MGHRA, CDR2 YSYEKL. The DNA for the CDR3 is TGCGCCAGCAGCCAAGAGGACGGAAGGGTGATTTCACCCCTCCACTTT. It yields the protein CASSQEDGRVISPLHF.

This clone was picked up one time. Additional DNA sequences in this sample encode the identical CDR3. The chain recombines TRBV28 with TRBJ2-7; 11 nucleotides match TRBD1. This CDR3 region has 14 residues. V was pared by 5 bases and J by 6 bases, with 6 bases of the junction left unmatched. The germline gives CDR1 MDHEN, CDR2 SYDVKM. CDR3 DNA: TGTGCCAGCAGTGTCGGGACAGGGGGGTTCGAGCAGTACTTC. Translated: CASSVGTGGFEQYF.

V usage is TRBV4-1 and J usage is TRBJ2-7; D may correspond to TRBD1 or TRBD2 (7 bases each). From germline, CDR1 is MGHRA and CDR2 YSYEKL. V gave up 6 bases and J gave up 5 bases, with 14 bases separating them. The CDR3 runs to 13 residues. The CDR3 loop is CASSFPGGDEQYF. The CDR3, as DNA: TGCGCCAGCAGTTTCCCAGGGGGGGACGAGCAGTACTTC.

This chain uses TRBV7-7 with TRBJ1-2; 7 bases fit TRBD1. Unmatched junction bases numbered 5, after V lost 4 bases and J lost 12 bases. This CDR3 has 11 residues. Germline V lookup: CDR1 SSHAT, CDR2 FNYEAQ (reference sequence). CDR3 sequence: CASSSDRVHTF. CDR3 DNA sequence: TGTGCCAGCAGCTCCGACAGGGTCCACACCTTC.

This rearrangement joins TRBV19 to TRBJ2-2; 9 nucleotides line up with TRBD1. CDR1 LNHDA and CDR2 SQIVND come from the germline V gene (reference sequence). The V segment lost 9 bases and the J segment 4 bases; nucleotides outside the gene matches: 6. The CDR3 is made up of 14 amino acids. The chain's CDR3 is CASVQGAGTGELFF. The CDR3 nucleotides are TGTGCCAGCGTACAGGGGGCGGGCACCGGGGAGCTGTTTTTT.